Described below is a single T cell receptor (beta chain) sequence and its context. Its antigen is not identified. The data belong to a study of shared clonotypes between healthy human individuals. Study-level findings and limits: Despite large depth, rarefaction showed incomplete sorted-subset sequencing.

Germline CDR1 SEHNR, CDR2 FQNEAQ (reference sequence). The V end lost 4 bases, the J end lost 0 bases, and 8 bases lay between the germline ends. The CDR3 is 14 residues long. In the source study's methods: Filtering differed because ImmunoSEQ produced junction-only sequences that carried no quality scores. Profiling relied on immunoSEQ multiplex PCR, and the TCRdb table lists in-frame clones only, not all of them. V, J and clone size reflect that table, while D and trimming were determined from the DNA. The repertoire holds under 2,000,000 clones, with approximately 94% as singletons. Terminally differentiated effector memory CD45RA+ cells were excluded from the naive CD8 cells, which were CD45RO-negative and positively selected for CCR7.

Sequenced sample: naive CD8+ T cells sorted from blood. This TCR derives from a man between 18 and 29 years old in good health. V is TRBV7-9 and J is TRBJ2-3; maybe TRBD1 (6 bases). The CDR3 here is CASSYGTSTDTQYF. The CDR3, as DNA: TGTGCCAGCAGCTACGGGACAAGCACAGATACGCAGTATTTT. The whole variable domain, remainder taken from reference TRBV7-9 and TRBJ2-3, is DTGVSQNPRHKITKRGQNVTFRCDPISEHNRLYWYRQTLGQGPEFLTYFQNEAQLEKSRLLSDRFSAERPKGSFSTLEIQRTEQGDSAMYLCASSYGTSTDTQYFGPGTRLTVL.